The text below deals with one T cell receptor beta chain. The sort gate was single viable CD3+CD4+CD8-CD45RO+ cells for memory CD4+ T cells. After thawing, CD4+ T cells were positively selected. V lost 7 bases to trimming and J lost 6 bases; unmatched junction nucleotides: 8. CDR1 is SNHLY and CDR2 is FYNNEI in the germline V gene. The CDR3 sequence is 13 residues long. The data were taken from a study of memory CD4+ T cells and cytomegalovirus serostatus. The method was immunoSEQ multiplex PCR; TCRdb's version includes in-frame clones alone and lacks a portion of them. The sample has nearly 60,000 clones, about 81% seen once.

This chain uses TRBV2 with TRBJ2-7; 8 nucleotides align to TRBD2. The receptor's source is an adult in good health and CMV-seronegative. The sample taken for sequencing was memory CD4+ T cells from blood. CDR3 protein: CASTLRAGGEQYF. In DNA, the CDR3 is TGTGCCAGCACCCTTCGGGCGGGGGGCGAGCAGTACTTC.